This T cell receptor beta chain was found in a study of T-cell memory formation after mild COVID-19. Study-wide results and caveats: Pre-infection memory held some responding clones, suggesting pre-existing cross-reactive T cells responded.

As to this clonotype: As yet, its antigen is unknown.

The TCR alpha and TCR beta cDNA libraries, bearing sample barcodes and UMIs, were generated by 5'RACE using constant-segment primers. TCRdb re-called the 5' RACE reads through MiXCR, storing one row per CDR3 protein. The table shows fewer than 400,000 distinct CDR3 sequences, with 15% to 20% occurring only once. Germline-derived CDR1 and CDR2 are SGHRS and YFSETQ. The length of the CDR3 is 16 residues. V was shortened by 2 bases and J by 4 bases, with 17 bases between the two germline ends. The sample consisted of PBMCs or a T cell subset sorted from them (not recorded which). The rearrangement links TRBV5-1 to TRBJ2-3, with D perhaps matching TRBD1 or TRBD2 (5 bases each). The source is a man aged 18 to 35 who had mild COVID-19 (a few samples of this study predate the infection). Cell type and time point are not known. Written as DNA, the CDR3 is TGCGCCAGCAGCTTCCGGGGCCAAGGAGCGCCAGATACGCAGTATTTT. It is translated as CASSFRGQGAPDTQYF.